Shown below are 23 T cell receptor beta chains from a single sample sequenced in a study of T cells in Graves' hyperthyroidism and ophthalmopathy. The source material, RNA transcripts, was used to amplify TCR beta CDR3 regions. During a first-round RT-PCR of the TCR CDR3, the HTBI primer set was used. TCRdb reprocessed the multiplex PCR reads via MiXCR and lists one record per CDR3 protein. The data show about 420,000 distinct CDR3 sequences, with 15% to 18% seen just once and roughly 7.7% held by the top ten. Sequencing was done on a sample of blood. These receptors were collected from a woman between 18 and 30 years old with Graves' hyperthyroidism.

The sample holds many counts of this clonotype. The J gene is TRBJ2-2, the V gene TRBV20-1; perhaps D is TRBD1 or TRBD2 (5 bases each). CDR1 and CDR2 (germline): DFQATT, SNEGSKA (reference sequence). This CDR3 is built from 14 residues. Trimming removed 3 bases from V and 1 base from J, with 9 bases in between. CDR3: CSASLGGNTGELFF. CDR3 coding DNA: TGCAGTGCTAGCCTTGGGGGGAACACCGGGGAGCTGTTTTTT.

This clonotype showed up just a few times. Written as DNA, the CDR3 is TGTGCCAGCAGCCAAGACTATCCGGGCACCGGGGAGCTGTTTTTT. This codes for CASSQDYPGTGELFF. The chain recombines TRBV4-2 with TRBJ2-2; no firm D call. Germline V gives CDR1 LGHNA, CDR2 YNFKEQ. This CDR3 has 15 amino acids. V lost 0 bases to trimming and J lost 4 bases, with 9 bases between them.

The rearrangement uses TRBV6-1 and TRBJ1-3; D gene ambiguous. Trimming removed 5 bases at V and 2 bases at J, with 16 bases between. Germline lookup yields CDR1 MNHNS and CDR2 SASEGT. The CDR3 totals 16 residues. The CDR3 bases are TGTGCCAGCAGTCACCAAACCGATTCACCTGGAAACACCATATATTTT. Translation: CASSHQTDSPGNTIYF.

This clonotype was detected a few times. This chain joins TRBV15 and TRBJ2-1; D might be TRBD1 (5 bases). Looked up from germline, CDR1 is LNHNV and CDR2 is YYDKDF (reference sequence). The CDR3 is 13 residues long. Trimming took 5 bases from V and 7 from J, leaving 12 bases between them. The CDR3 DNA sequence: TGTGCCACCAGCTTGAATCAGGGTAATGAGCAGTTCTTC. This gives the protein CATSLNQGNEQFF.

V and J are TRBV20-1 and TRBJ2-3; 13 bases agree with TRBD2. V lost 2 bases, J lost 5 bases, and 13 bases stayed unmatched. The length of the CDR3 is 18 residues. CDR1 and CDR2 (germline): DFQATT, SNEGSKA (reference sequence). Here the CDR3 DNA reads TGCAGTGCTAGAACAACTAGCGGGAGGGCCGGTTTTATAGATACGCAGTATTTT. Amino acid sequence: CSARTTSGRAGFIDTQYF.

A few counts support this clonotype. The genes are TRBV11-2 and TRBJ1-1; TRBD1 agrees at 7 bases. The CDR3 spans 12 residues. The V gene's germline CDR1 is SGHAT and CDR2 FQNNGV. V lost 6 bases, J lost 5 bases, and 3 bases stayed unmatched. CDR3 bases: TGTGCCAGCAGATTGACAGGGACTGAAGCTTTCTTT. This codes for CASRLTGTEAFF.

The chain is built from TRBV29-1 and TRBJ2-3; the match to TRBD1 covers 7 bases. J was trimmed by 4 bases and V by 7 bases; bases with no gene match: 8. Germline-derived CDR1 and CDR2 are SQVTM and ANQGSEA. The CDR3 is 13 amino acids. The CDR3 loop is CSATGVVPDTQYF. In DNA form, the CDR3 reads TGCAGCGCTACAGGGGTCGTCCCAGATACGCAGTATTTT.

This clonotype was counted a few times. The chain carries TRBV20-1 and TRBJ1-2, with D unclear. The CDR3 is made up of 13 amino acids. The V and J ends lost 0 bases and 1 base respectively, with 6 bases between them. The germline CDR1 and CDR2 sequences are DFQATT and SNEGSKA (reference sequence). The CDR3 DNA reads TGCAGTGCTAGAGAGGTGTTTAACTATGGCTACACCTTC. It is translated as CSAREVFNYGYTF.

V gene TRBV2 combines with J gene TRBJ1-2, with TRBD1 matching 11 bases. The germline V gene encodes CDR1 SNHLY and CDR2 FYNNEI. The CDR3 is 18 amino acids. Trimming at V came to 0 bases and at J to 8 bases, leaving 14 bases not matched to a gene. CDR3 amino acids: CASSEAPGQGQGGRGYTF. CDR3 bases: TGTGCCAGCAGTGAAGCCCCGGGACAGGGACAGGGGGGGAGGGGCTACACCTTC. The full variable domain, rest sourced from reference TRBV2 and TRBJ1-2, is EPEVTQTPSHQVTQMGQEVILRCVPISNHLYFYWYRQILGQKVEFLVSFYNNEISEKSEIFDDQFSVERPDGSNFTLKIRSTKLEDSAMYFCASSEAPGQGQGGRGYTFGSGTRLTVV.

This clonotype was seen many times. The rearrangement joins TRBV20-1 to TRBJ2-1, with 11 bases aligning to TRBD2. V gave up 1 base and J gave up 0 bases; unmatched junction bases: 2. Germline V gene lookup returns CDR1 DFQATT and CDR2 SNEGSKA (reference sequence). This CDR3 contains 16 residues. CDR3 sequence: CSARVTSGSSYNEQFF. CDR3 nucleotides: TGCAGTGCTAGAGTTACTAGCGGGAGCTCCTACAATGAGCAGTTCTTC.

This clonotype was counted at least ten times. V gene TRBV3-1 combines with J gene TRBJ1-2; D is uncertain. CDR3 length: 15 amino acids. CDR1 is LGHDT and CDR2 is YNNKEL in the germline V gene (reference sequence). V dropped 1 base and J dropped 3 bases, with 12 bases sitting between them. The CDR3 sequence is CASSQGPGGYYGYTF. CDR3 in DNA: TGTGCCAGCAGCCAAGGGCCAGGAGGTTACTATGGCTACACCTTC.

This clonotype was counted at least ten times. This chain links TRBV5-4 with TRBJ2-7, with D possibly matching TRBD1 (5 bases). From germline, CDR1 is SGHNT and CDR2 YYREEE (reference sequence). The V gene lost 4 bases and the J gene lost 1 base, with 15 bases spanning the gap. This CDR3 has 15 residues. CDR3 nucleotides: TGTGCCAGCAGCCAGGGCTGGGGCGGATCCTACGAGCAGTACTTC. Its protein product is CASSQGWGGSYEQYF.

V gene TRBV9 combines with J gene TRBJ2-4; D remains unclear. Trimming shortened V by 0 bases and J by 0 bases, and 7 bases separated the two germline ends. CDR3 length: 15 amino acids. Germline V gene data show CDR1 as SGDLS and CDR2 as YYNGEE. Written as DNA, the CDR3 is TGTGCCAGCAGCGTAGACAGCCTAGCCAAAAACATTCAGTACTTC. Amino acid sequence: CASSVDSLAKNIQYF.

This clonotype was counted ten times or more. The chain employs TRBV6-1 and TRBJ2-3; D remains ambiguous. The V and J ends lost 8 bases and 0 bases respectively, with 15 bases between them. Germline V gives CDR1 MNHNS, CDR2 SASEGT. This CDR3 comprises 15 residues. DNA of the CDR3: TGTGCCAGCCGCCGAAGATACACTAGCACAGATACGCAGTATTTT. Protein sequence: CASRRRYTSTDTQYF.

In this sample, this clonotype turned up a few times. This sequence joins TRBV20-1 and TRBJ2-3; TRBD1 might be the D (6 bases). The CDR3 runs 14 residues. V was pared by 5 bases and J by 5 bases, with 17 bases between. Germline V lookup: CDR1 DFQATT, CDR2 SNEGSKA (reference sequence). Here the CDR3 reads CSAGRAGAGDTQYF. DNA of the CDR3: TGCAGTGCTGGAAGGGCAGGGGCGGGAGATACGCAGTATTTT.

This clonotype was recorded many times. V usage is TRBV5-1 and J usage is TRBJ1-4, with 11 bases lining up with TRBD1. Germline V CDR1 and CDR2: SGHRS, YFSETQ. The CDR3 loop spans 16 amino acids. V trimming: 4 bases; J trimming: 5 bases; junction bases outside the gene matches: 7. CDR3: CASSRDRGGSNEKLFF. In DNA form, the CDR3 reads TGCGCCAGCAGCCGGGACAGGGGGGGATCCAATGAAAAACTGTTTTTT.

This clonotype was observed at least ten times. The rearrangement joins TRBV28 to TRBJ2-5, with 7 bases fitting TRBD1. The CDR3 extends over 13 amino acids. Germline trimming cut 6 bases from V and 2 bases from J; bases unmatched to any gene: 3. CDR1 is MDHEN and CDR2 is SYDVKM in the germline V gene. The CDR3 nucleotides read TGTGCCAGCAGGGTCAGGGGGCAAGAGACCCAGTACTTC. It encodes CASRVRGQETQYF.

This rearrangement joins TRBV13 to TRBJ2-5; 9 bases are a match to TRBD1. J gave up 5 bases and V 5 bases, and 3 bases lay outside the gene matches. CDR1 is PRHDT and CDR2 is FYEKMQ in the germline V gene (reference sequence). The CDR3 totals 13 residues. The CDR3 nucleotides are TGTGCCAGCAGCAACAGGGGGCATGAGACCCAGTACTTC. As protein: CASSNRGHETQYF.

This clonotype was picked up a small number of times. Mismatch with germline at one junction end may stem from a read error. The chain joins TRBV7-9 to TRBJ2-2; D is perhaps TRBD1 (9 bases). CDR3 size: 15 residues. CDR1 and CDR2 (germline): SEHNR, FQNEAQ (reference sequence). Here the CDR3 reads CTSSLAGQGTGELFF. In DNA, the CDR3 is TGTACCAGCAGCTTAGCGGGACAGGGCACCGGGGAGCTGTTTTTT.

The V and J genes are TRBV30 and TRBJ2-1; 11 bases align to TRBD2. CDR1 GTSNPN and CDR2 SVGIG come from the germline V gene (reference sequence). V trimming: 4 bases; J trimming: 10 bases; junction bases outside the gene matches: 30. CDR3 length: 21 amino acids. In DNA, the CDR3 is TGTGCCTGGAATCGCCCTGGGAAACTAGCGGGAGCCTCGATACCCCTCAGGGAGCAGTTCTTC. Translating gives CAWNRPGKLAGASIPLREQFF.

The chain is built from TRBV19 and TRBJ1-5, with D hard to call. The V end was cut by 3 bases, the J end by 1 base, with 7 bases between. The CDR3 covers 14 residues. CDR1 and CDR2 from the germline V gene are LNHDA and SQIVND (reference sequence). The CDR3 DNA sequence: TGTGCCAGTAGTATCGGGCAGAGCAATCAGCCCCAGCATTTT. Protein sequence: CASSIGQSNQPQHF.

This clonotype appeared a few times. The chain couples TRBV9 to TRBJ2-3, with 11 bases lining up with TRBD2. The CDR3 consists of 17 residues. V was clipped by 4 bases and J by 6 bases; unmatched bases: 13. Germline CDR1 SGDLS, CDR2 YYNGEE. The CDR3 sequence: CASSSLAGGPQGDTQYF. In nucleotides, the CDR3 is TGTGCCAGCAGCTCTCTAGCGGGGGGTCCGCAGGGTGATACGCAGTATTTT. The full variable domain, completed using reference TRBV9 and TRBJ2-3, is DSGVTQTPKHLITATGQRVTLRCSPRSGDLSVYWYQQSLDQGLQFLIQYYNGEERAKGNILERFSAQQFPDLHSELNLSSLELGDSALYFCASSSLAGGPQGDTQYFGPGTRLTVL.

This clonotype was seen repeatedly, ten times or more. V is TRBV7-9 and J is TRBJ2-1; D not certain. The CDR3 covers 16 residues. Germline V gene lookup returns CDR1 SEHNR and CDR2 FQNEAQ (reference sequence). The germline V and J ends were trimmed by 0 bases and 8 bases, with 17 bases remaining between them. CDR3 residues: CASSLAAAAIVDEQFF. CDR3 nucleotides: TGTGCCAGCAGCTTAGCTGCCGCGGCGATAGTGGATGAGCAGTTCTTC.